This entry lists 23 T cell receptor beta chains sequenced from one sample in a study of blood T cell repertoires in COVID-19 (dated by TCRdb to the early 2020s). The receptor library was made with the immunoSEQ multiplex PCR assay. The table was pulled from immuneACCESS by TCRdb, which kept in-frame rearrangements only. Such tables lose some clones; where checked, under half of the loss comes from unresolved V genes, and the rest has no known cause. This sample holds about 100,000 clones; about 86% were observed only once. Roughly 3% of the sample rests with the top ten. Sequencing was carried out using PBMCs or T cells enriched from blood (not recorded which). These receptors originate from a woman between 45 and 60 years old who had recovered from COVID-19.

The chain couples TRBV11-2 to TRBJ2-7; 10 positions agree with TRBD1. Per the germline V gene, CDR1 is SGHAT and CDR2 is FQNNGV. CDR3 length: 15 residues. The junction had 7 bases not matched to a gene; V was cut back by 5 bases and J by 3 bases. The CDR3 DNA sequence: TGTGCCAGCAGCATACGACAGGGGGCAATCTACGAGCAGTACTTC. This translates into CASSIRQGAIYEQYF.

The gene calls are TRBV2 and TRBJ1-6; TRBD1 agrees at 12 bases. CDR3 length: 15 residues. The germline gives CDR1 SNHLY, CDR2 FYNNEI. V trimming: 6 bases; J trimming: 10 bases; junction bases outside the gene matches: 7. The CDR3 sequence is CASREWDRGHSPLHF. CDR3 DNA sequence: TGTGCCAGCAGAGAATGGGACAGGGGGCACTCACCCCTCCACTTT.

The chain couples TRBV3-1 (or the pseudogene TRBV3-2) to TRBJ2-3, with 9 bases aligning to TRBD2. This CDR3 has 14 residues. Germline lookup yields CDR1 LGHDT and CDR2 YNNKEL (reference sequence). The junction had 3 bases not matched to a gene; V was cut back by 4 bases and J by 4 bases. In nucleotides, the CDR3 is TGTGCCAGCAGCCTAGCGGGAGAGGCAGATACGCAGTATTTT. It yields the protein CASSLAGEADTQYF.

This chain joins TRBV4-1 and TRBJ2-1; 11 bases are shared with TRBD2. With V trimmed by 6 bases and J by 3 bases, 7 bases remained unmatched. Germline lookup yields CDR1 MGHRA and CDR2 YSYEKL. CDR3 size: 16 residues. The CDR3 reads CASRRLAGPLYNEQFF. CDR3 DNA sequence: TGCGCCAGCAGGAGACTAGCGGGACCTCTCTACAATGAGCAGTTCTTC.

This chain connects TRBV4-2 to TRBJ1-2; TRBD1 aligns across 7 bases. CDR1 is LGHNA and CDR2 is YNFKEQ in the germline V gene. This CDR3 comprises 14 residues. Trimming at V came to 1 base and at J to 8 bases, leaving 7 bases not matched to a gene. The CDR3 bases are TGTGCCAGCAGCCAAGTAGGGGGCACTGAGGGCTACACCTTC. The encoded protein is CASSQVGGTEGYTF.

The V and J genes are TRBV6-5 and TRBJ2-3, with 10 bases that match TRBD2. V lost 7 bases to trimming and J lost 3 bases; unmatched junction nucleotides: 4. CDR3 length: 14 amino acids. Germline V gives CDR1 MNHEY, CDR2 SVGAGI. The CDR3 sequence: CASKVAGGTDTQYF. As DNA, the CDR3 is TGTGCCAGCAAAGTAGCGGGGGGTACAGATACGCAGTATTTT.

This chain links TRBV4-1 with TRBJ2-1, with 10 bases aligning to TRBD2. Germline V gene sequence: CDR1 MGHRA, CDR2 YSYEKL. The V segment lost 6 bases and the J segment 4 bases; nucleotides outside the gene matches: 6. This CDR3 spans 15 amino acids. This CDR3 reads CASSTVAGGYNEQFF. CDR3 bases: TGCGCCAGCAGTACGGTAGCGGGGGGATACAATGAGCAGTTCTTC.

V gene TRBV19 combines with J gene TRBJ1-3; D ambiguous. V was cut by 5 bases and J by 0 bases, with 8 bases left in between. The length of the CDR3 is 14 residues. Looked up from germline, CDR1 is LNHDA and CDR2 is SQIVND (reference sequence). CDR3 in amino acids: CASSADYSGNTIYF. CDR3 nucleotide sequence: TGTGCCAGTAGTGCAGACTACTCTGGAAACACCATATATTTT.

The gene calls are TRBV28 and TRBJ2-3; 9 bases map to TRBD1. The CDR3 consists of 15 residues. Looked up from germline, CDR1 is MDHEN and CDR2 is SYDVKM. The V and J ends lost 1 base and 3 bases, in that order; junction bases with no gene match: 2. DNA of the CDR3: TGTGCCAGCAGTTTATCTGGGACAGGGACAGATACGCAGTATTTT. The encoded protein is CASSLSGTGTDTQYF.

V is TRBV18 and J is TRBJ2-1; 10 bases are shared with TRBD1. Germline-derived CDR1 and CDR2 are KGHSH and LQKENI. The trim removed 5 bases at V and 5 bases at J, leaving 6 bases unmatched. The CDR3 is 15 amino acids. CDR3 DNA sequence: TGTGCCAGCTCAGAAGGGACAGGGGTCCACAATGAGCAGTTCTTC. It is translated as CASSEGTGVHNEQFF.

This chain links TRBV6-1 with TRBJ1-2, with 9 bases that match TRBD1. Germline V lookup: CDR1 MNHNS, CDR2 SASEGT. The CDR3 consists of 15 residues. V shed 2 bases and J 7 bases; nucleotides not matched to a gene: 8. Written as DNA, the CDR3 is TGTGCCAGCAGTGAATATATGGACAGGGGTTCTGGCTACACCTTC. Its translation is CASSEYMDRGSGYTF.

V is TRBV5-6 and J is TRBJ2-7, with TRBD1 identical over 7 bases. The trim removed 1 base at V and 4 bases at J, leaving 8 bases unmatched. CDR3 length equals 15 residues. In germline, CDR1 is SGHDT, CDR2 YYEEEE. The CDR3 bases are TGTGCCAGCAGCTTGACCGACAGGGTTGCGTACGAGCAGTACTTC. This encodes CASSLTDRVAYEQYF.

CDR3 residues: CATSDLLAGDTDTQYF. CDR3 nucleotide sequence: TGTGCCACCAGTGATCTGCTAGCGGGAGACACAGATACGCAGTATTTT. The chain has TRBV24-1 and TRBJ2-3; 10 bases agree with TRBD2. Per germline, CDR1 KGHDR and CDR2 SFDVKD. Trimming at V came to 3 bases and at J to 2 bases, leaving 4 bases not matched to a gene. This CDR3 region has 16 residues.

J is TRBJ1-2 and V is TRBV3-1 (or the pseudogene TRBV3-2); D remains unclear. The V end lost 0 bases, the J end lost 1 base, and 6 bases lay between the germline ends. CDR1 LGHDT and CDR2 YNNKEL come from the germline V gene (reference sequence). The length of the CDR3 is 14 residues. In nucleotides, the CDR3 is TGTGCCAGCAGCCAAGAAGCGGTTAACTATGGCTACACCTTC. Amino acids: CASSQEAVNYGYTF.

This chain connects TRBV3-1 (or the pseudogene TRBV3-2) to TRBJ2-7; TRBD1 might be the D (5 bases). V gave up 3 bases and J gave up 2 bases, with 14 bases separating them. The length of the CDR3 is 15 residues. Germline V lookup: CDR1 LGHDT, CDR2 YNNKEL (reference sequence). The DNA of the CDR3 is TGTGCCAGCAGCCAGCTATCGACAGCCGCCTACGAGCAGTACTTC. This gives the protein CASSQLSTAAYEQYF.

The CDR3 protein is CASSEIERGTQYF. In DNA form, the CDR3 reads TGTGCCAGCAGCGAGATCGAGCGGGGGACCCAGTACTTC. The chain joins TRBV14 to TRBJ2-5, with 7 bases fitting TRBD2. Germline trimming cut 5 bases from V and 7 bases from J; bases unmatched to any gene: 7. Germline V lookup: CDR1 SGHDN, CDR2 FVKESK. The CDR3 extends over 13 amino acids.

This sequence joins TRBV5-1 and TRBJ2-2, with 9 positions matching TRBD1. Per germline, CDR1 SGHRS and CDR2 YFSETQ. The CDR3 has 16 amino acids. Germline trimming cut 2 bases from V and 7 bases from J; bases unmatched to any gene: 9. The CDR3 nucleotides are TGCGCCAGCAGCTTCCTATCCGGGACAGGGAACGGGGAGCTGTTTTTT. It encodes CASSFLSGTGNGELFF.

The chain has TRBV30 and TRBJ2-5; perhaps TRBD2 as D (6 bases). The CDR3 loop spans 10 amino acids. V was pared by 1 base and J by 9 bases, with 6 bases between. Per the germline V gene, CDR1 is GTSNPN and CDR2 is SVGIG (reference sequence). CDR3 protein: CAWSGRAQYF. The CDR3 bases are TGTGCCTGGAGTGGGAGGGCCCAGTACTTC.

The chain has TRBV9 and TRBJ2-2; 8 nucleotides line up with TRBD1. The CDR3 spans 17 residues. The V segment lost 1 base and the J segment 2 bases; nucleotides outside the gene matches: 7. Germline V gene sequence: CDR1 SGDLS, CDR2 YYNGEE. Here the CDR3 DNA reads TGTGCCAGCAGCGTAACGGACAGGGTAGGAAACACCGGGGAGCTGTTTTTT. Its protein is CASSVTDRVGNTGELFF.

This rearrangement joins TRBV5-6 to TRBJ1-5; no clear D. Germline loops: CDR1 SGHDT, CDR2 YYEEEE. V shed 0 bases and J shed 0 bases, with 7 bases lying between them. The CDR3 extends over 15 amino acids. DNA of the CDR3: TGTGCCAGCAGCTTGGGGAGTCATAGCAATCAGCCCCAGCATTTT. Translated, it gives CASSLGSHSNQPQHF.

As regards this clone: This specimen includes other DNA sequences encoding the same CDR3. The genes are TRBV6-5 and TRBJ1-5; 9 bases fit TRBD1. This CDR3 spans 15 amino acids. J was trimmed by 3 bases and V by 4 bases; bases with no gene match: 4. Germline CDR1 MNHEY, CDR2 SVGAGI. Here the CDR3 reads CASSSGQGNNQPQHF. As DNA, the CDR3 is TGTGCCAGCAGTTCCGGACAGGGGAACAATCAGCCCCAGCATTTT.

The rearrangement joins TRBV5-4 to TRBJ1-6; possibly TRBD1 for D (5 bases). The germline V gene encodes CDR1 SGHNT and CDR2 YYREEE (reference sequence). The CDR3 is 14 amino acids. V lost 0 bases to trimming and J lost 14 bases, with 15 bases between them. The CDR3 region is CASSLELTGESLHF. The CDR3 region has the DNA TGTGCCAGCAGCTTGGAATTGACGGGGGAGTCCCTCCACTTT.

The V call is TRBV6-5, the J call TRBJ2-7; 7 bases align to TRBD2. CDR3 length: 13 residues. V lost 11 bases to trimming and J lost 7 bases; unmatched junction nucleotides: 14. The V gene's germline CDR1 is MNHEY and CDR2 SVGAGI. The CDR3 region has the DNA TGTGCCTTACGGGAAGCGGGGAGTCGGGAGCAGTACTTC. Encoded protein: CALREAGSREQYF.